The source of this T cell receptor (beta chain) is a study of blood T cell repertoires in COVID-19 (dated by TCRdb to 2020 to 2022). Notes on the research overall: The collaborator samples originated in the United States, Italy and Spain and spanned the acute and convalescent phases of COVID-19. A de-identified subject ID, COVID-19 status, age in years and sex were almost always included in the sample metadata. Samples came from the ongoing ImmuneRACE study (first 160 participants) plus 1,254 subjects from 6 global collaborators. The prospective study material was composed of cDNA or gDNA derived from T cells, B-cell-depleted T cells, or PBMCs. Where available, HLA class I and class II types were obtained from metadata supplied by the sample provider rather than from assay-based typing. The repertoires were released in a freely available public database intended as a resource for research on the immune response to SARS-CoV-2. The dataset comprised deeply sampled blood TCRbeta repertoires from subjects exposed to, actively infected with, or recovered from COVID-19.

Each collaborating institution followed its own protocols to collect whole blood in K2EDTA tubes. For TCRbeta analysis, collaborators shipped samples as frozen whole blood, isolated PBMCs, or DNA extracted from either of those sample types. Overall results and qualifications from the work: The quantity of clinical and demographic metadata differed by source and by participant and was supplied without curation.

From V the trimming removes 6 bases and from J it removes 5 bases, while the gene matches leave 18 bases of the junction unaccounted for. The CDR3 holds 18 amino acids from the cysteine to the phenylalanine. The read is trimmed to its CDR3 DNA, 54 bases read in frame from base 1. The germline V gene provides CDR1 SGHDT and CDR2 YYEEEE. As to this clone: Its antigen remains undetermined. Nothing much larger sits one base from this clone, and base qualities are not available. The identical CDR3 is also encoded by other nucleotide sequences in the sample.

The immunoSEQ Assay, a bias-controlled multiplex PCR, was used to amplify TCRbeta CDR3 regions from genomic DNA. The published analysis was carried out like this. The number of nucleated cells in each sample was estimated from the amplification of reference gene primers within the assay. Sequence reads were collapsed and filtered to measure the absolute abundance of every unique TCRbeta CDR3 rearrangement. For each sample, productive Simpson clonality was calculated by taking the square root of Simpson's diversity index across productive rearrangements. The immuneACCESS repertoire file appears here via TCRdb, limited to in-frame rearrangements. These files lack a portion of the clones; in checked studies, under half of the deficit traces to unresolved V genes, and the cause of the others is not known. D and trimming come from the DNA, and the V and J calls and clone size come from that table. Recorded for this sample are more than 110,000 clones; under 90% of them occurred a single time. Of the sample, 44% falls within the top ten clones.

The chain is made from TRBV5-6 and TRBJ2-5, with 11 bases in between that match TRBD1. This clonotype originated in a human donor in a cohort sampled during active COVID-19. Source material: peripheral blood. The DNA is TGTGCCAGCACGGATGGGACAGGGGGGCTAGTGTTTTCGGAGACCCAGTACTTC. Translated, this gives CASTDGTGGLVFSETQYF.